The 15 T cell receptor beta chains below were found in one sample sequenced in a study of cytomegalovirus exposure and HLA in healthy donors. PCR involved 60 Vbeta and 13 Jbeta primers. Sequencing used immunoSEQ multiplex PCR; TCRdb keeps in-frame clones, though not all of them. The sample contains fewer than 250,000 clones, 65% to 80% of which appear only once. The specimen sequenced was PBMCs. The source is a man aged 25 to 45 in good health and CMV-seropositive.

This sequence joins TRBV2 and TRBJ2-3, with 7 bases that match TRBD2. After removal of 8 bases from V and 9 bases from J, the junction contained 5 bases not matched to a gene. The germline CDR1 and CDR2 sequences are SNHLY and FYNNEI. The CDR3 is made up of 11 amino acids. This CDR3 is CASRDYPTQYF. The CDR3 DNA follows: TGTGCCAGCCGGGACTACCCAACGCAGTATTTT.

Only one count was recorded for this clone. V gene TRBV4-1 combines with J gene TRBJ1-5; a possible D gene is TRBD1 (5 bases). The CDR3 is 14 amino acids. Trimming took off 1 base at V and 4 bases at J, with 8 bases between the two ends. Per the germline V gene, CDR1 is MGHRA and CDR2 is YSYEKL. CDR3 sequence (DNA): TGCGCCAGCAGCCAAGGCGACAGTAATCAGCCCCAGCATTTT. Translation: CASSQGDSNQPQHF.

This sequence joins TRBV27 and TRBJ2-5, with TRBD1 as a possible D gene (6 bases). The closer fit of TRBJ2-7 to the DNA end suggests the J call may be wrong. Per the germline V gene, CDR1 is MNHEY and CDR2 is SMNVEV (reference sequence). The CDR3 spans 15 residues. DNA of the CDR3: TGTGCCAGCAGTTTATCGTGGGACACATCCTACGAGCAGTACTTC. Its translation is CASSLSWDTSYEQYF.

CDR3 sequence: CASSQDAGGPQHF. DNA of the CDR3: TGCGCCAGCAGCCAAGATGCAGGAGGACCCCAGCATTTT. The chain employs TRBV4-3 and TRBJ1-5; the D is unclear. Per the germline V gene, CDR1 is LGHNA and CDR2 is YSLEER. Trimming took off 0 bases at V and 10 bases at J, with 10 bases between the two ends. This CDR3 spans 13 amino acids.

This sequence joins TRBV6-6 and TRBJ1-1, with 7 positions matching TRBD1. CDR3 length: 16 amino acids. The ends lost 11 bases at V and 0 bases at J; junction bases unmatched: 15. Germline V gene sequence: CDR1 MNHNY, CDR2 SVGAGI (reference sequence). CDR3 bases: TGTGCCGGAGGACCGACAGGGACAGCGATGAACACTGAAGCTTTCTTT. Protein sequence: CAGGPTGTAMNTEAFF.

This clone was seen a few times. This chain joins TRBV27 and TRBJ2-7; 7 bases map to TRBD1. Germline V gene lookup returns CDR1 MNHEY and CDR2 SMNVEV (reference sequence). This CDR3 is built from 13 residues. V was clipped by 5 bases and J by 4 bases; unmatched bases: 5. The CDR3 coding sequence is TGTGCCAGCAGTCCGGGACAGCCATACGAGCAGTACTTC. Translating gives CASSPGQPYEQYF.

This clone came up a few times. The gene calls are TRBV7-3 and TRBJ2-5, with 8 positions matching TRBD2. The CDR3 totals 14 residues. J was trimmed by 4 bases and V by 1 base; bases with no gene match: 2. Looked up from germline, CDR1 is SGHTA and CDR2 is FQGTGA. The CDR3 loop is CASSLNSGGETQYF. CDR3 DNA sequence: TGTGCCAGCAGCTTAAACAGCGGGGGAGAGACCCAGTACTTC. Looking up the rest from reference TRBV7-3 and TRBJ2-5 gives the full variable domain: GAGVSQTPSNKVTEKGKYVELRCDPISGHTALYWYRQSLGQGPEFLIYFQGTGAADDSGLPNDRFFAVRPEGSVSTLKIQRTERGDSAVYLCASSLNSGGETQYFGPGTRLLVL.

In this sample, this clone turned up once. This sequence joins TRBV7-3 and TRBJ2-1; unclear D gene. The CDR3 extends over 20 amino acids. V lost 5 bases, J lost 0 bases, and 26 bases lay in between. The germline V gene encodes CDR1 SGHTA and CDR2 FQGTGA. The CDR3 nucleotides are TGTGCCAGCAGCGGATACAGTGTAACCCGGCTACAATACTCCTACAATGAGCAGTTCTTC. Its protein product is CASSGYSVTRLQYSYNEQFF.

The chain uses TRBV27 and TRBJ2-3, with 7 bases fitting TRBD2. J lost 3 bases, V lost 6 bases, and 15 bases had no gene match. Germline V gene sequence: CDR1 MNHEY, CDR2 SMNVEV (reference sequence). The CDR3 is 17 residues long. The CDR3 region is CASRSNRDYPTTDTQYF. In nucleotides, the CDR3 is TGTGCCAGCAGATCTAACCGGGACTACCCTACGACAGATACGCAGTATTTT.

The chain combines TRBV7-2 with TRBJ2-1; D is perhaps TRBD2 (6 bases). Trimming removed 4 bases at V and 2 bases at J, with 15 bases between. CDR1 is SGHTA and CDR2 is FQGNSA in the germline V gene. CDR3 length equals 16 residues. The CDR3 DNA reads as TGTGCCAGCAGCTCTAGCGTTCGGCCTCCCTACAATGAGCAGTTCTTC. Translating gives CASSSSVRPPYNEQFF.

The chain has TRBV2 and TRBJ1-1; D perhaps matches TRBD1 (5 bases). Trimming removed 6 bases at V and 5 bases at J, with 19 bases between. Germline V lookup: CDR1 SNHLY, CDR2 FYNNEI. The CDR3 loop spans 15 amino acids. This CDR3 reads CASRGRGPRETEAFF. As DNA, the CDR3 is TGTGCCAGCAGGGGACGGGGCCCCCGGGAGACTGAAGCTTTCTTT.

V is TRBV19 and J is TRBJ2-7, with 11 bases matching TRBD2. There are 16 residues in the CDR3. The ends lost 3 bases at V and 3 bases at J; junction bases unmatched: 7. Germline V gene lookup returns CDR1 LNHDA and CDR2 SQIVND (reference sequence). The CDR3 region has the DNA TGTGCCAGTAGTATGATAGGGACTAGCGGACGCTACGAGCAGTACTTC. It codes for CASSMIGTSGRYEQYF.

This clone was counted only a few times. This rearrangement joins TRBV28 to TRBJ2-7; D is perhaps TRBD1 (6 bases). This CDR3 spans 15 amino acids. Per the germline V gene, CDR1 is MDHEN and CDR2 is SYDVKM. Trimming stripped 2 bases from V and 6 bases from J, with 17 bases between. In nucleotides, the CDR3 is TGTGCCAGCAGTTTAGTAGGGACACTTGGTAGCGAGCAGTACTTC. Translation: CASSLVGTLGSEQYF.

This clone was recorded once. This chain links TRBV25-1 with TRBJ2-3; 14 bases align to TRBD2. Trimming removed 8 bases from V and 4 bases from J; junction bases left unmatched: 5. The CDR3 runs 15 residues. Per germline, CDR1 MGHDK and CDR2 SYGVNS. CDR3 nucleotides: TGTGCCAGCGGAGGGACTAGCGGGAGCGCAGATACGCAGTATTTT. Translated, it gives CASGGTSGSADTQYF.

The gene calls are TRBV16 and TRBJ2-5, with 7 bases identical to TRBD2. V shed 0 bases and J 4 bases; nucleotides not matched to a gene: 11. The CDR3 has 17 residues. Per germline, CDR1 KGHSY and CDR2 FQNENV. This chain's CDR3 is CASSQSPSSGVRETQYF. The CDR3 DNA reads TGTGCCAGCAGCCAATCGCCGTCTAGCGGAGTCCGAGAGACCCAGTACTTC.